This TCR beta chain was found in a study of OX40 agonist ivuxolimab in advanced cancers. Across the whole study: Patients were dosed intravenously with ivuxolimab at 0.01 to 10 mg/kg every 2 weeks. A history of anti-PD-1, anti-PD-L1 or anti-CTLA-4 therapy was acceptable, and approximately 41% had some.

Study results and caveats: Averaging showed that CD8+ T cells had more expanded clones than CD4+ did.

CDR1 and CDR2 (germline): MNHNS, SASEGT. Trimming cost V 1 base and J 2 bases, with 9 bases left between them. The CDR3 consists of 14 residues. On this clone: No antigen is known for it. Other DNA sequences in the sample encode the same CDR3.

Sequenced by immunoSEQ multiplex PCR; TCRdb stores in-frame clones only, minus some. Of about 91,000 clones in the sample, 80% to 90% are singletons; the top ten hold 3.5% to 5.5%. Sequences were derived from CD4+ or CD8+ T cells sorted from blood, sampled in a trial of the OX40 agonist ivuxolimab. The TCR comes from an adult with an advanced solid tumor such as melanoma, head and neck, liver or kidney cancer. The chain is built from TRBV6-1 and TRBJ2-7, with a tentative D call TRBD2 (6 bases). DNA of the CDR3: TGTGCCAGCAGTGAAGGGAGGGGCCCCTACGAGCAGTACTTC. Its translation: CASSEGRGPYEQYF.